This TCR beta chain was sequenced during a study of cytomegalovirus exposure and HLA in healthy donors. For the study at large: Just over 80% of 398 genotyped donors fell in the Caucasian-associated ancestry cluster. Study conclusions and caveats: TCR beta V- and J-gene trimming, according to a later analysis, was linked to a missense DCLRE1C variant. DRB1 showed the most TCR associations and HLA-C the fewest in a later analysis, as rates varied by HLA locus.

With regard to this clone: What it binds is not known.

This PCR relied on a set of 60 Vbeta primers and 13 Jbeta primers. Sequenced by immunoSEQ multiplex PCR; TCRdb stores in-frame clones only, minus some. The table has 150,000 to 200,000 clones, 70% to 80% seen once. Sequenced input: PBMCs. This receptor was taken from a woman between 35 and 50 years old in good health and CMV-seronegative.

The CDR3 here is CASSQSSRHTGELFF. The CDR3 DNA reads as TGCGCCAGCAGTCAAAGTTCGAGGCACACCGGGGAGCTGTTTTTT. V gene TRBV23-1 combines with J gene TRBJ2-2; D is ambiguous. TRBV23-1 falls under the ORF class, with uncertain function. Trimming took off 2 bases at V and 3 bases at J, with 10 bases between the two ends. CDR3 length: 15 residues.